This TCR beta chain emerged from a study of blood T cell repertoires in COVID-19. Using immunoSEQ multiplex PCR, the repertoire was profiled, and TCRdb retains in-frame clones only, with some absent. The table records fewer than 250,000 clones, 84% of them present only once. This CDR3 comprises 13 residues. Germline V gene sequence: CDR1 SNHLY, CDR2 FYNNEI. V was trimmed by 1 base and J by 2 bases, leaving 5 bases between them. Sequenced material: peripheral blood. The clonotype comes from a human donor in a cohort sampled during active COVID-19. The chain carries TRBV2 and TRBJ1-1; no firm D call. CDR3 protein: CASSEDYNTEAFF. DNA for the CDR3: TGTGCCAGCAGTGAAGACTACAACACTGAAGCTTTCTTT.